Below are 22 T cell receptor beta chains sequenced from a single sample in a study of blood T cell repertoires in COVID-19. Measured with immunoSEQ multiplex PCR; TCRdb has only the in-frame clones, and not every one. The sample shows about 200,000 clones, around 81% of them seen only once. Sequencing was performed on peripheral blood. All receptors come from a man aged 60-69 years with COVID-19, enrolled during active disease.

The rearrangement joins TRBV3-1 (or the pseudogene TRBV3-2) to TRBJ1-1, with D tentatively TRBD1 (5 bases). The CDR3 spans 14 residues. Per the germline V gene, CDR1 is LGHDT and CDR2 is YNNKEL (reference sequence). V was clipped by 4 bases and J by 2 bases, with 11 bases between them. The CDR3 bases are TGTGCCAGCAGCCTTCTAGGGGTAAACACTGAAGCTTTCTTT. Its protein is CASSLLGVNTEAFF.

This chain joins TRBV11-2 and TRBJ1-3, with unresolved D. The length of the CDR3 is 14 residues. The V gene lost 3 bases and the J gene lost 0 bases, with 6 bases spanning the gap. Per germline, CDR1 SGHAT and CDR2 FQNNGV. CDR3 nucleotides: TGTGCCAGCAGCTTGGAGTACTCTGGAAACACCATATATTTT. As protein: CASSLEYSGNTIYF.

The CDR3 bases are TGTGCCAGCAGGCATTTGGACAGCGAAGCTTTCTTT. This codes for CASRHLDSEAFF. The chain joins TRBV3-1 (or the pseudogene TRBV3-2) to TRBJ1-1; TRBD1 is a possible D gene (6 bases). Trimming removed 6 bases at V and 8 bases at J, with 13 bases between. The CDR3 covers 12 residues. Germline-derived CDR1 and CDR2 are LGHDT and YNNKEL (reference sequence).

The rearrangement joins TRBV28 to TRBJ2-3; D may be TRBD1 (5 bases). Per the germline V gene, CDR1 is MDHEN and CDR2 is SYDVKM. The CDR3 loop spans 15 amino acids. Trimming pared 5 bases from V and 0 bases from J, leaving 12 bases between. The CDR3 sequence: CASSNPKGSTDTQYF. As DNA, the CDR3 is TGTGCCAGCAGTAACCCGAAGGGGAGCACAGATACGCAGTATTTT. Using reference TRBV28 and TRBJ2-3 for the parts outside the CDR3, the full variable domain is DVKVTQSSRYLVKRTGEKVFLECVQDMDHENMFWYRQDPGLGLRLIYFSYDVKMKEKGDIPEGYSVSREKKERFSLILESASTNQTSMYLCASSNPKGSTDTQYFGPGTRLTVL.

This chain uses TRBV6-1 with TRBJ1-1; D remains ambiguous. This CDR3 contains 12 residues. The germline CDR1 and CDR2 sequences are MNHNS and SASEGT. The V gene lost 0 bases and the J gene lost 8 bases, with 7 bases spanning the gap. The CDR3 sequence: CASSEAEAEAFF. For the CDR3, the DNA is TGTGCCAGCAGTGAAGCGGAGGCAGAAGCTTTCTTT.

In nucleotides, the CDR3 is TGTGCCAGTAGACCGGACAGGCGAAATTCACCCCTCCACTTT. This encodes CASRPDRRNSPLHF. This chain links TRBV19 with TRBJ1-6; 7 nucleotides match TRBD1. Germline CDR1 is LNHDA and CDR2 is SQIVND (reference sequence). The length of the CDR3 is 14 residues. The ends lost 6 bases at V and 7 bases at J; junction bases unmatched: 6.

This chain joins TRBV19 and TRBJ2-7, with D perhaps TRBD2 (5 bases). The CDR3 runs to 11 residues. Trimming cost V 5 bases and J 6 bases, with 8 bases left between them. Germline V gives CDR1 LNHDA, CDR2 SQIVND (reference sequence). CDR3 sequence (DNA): TGTGCCAGTAGTGGACGGGGCGAGCAGTACTTC. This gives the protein CASSGRGEQYF.

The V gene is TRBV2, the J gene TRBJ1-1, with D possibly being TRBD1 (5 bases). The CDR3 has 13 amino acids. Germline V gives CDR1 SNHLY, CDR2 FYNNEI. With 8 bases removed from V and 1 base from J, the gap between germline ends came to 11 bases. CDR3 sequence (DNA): TGTGCCAGCGTCCGAGACAGGAACACTGAAGCTTTCTTT. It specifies CASVRDRNTEAFF.

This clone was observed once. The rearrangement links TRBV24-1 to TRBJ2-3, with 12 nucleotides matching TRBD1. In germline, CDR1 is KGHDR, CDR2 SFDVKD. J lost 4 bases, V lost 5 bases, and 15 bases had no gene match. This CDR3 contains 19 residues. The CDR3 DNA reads TGTGCCACCAGTGCGTCTAGAACCGGGACAGGGGGCTCCGCAGATACGCAGTATTTT. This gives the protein CATSASRTGTGGSADTQYF.

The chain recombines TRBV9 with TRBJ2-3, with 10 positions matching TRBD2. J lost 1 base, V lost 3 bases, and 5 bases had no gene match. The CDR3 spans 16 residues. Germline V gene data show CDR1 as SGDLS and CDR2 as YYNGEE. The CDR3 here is CASSASGTSGTDTQYF. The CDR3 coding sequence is TGTGCCAGCAGCGCCTCCGGGACTAGCGGCACAGATACGCAGTATTTT.

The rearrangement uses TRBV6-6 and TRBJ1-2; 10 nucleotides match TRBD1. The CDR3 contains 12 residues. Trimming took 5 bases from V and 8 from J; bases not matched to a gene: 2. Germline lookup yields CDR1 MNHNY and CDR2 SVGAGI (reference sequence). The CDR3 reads CASSDRGRGYTF. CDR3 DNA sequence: TGTGCCAGCAGTGACAGGGGGCGAGGCTACACCTTC.

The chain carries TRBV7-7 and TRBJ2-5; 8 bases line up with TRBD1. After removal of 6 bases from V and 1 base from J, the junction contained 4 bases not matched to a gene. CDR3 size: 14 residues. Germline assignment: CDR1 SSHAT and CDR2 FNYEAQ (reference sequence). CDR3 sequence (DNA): TGTGCCAGCAGAAAGACAGGGGTCCAAGAGACCCAGTACTTC. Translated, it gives CASRKTGVQETQYF. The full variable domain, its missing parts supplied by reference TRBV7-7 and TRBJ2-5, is GAGVSQSPRYKVTKRGQDVTLRCDPISSHATLYWYQQALGQGPEFLTYFNYEAQPDKSGLPSDRFSAERPEGSISTLTIQRTEQRDSAMYRCASRKTGVQETQYFGPGTRLLVL.

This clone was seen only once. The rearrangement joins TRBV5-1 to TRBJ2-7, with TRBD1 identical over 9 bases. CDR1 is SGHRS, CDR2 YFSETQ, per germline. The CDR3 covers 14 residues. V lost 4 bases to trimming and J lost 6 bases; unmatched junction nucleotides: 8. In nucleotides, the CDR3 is TGCGCCAGCAGCAACCCGACAGGGGGGGTCGAGCAGTACTTC. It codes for CASSNPTGGVEQYF. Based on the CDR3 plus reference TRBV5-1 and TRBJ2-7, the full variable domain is KAGVTQTPRYLIKTRGQQVTLSCSPISGHRSVSWYQQTPGQGLQFLFEYFSETQRNKGNFPGRFSGRQFSNSRSEMNVSTLELGDSALYLCASSNPTGGVEQYFGPGTRLTVT.

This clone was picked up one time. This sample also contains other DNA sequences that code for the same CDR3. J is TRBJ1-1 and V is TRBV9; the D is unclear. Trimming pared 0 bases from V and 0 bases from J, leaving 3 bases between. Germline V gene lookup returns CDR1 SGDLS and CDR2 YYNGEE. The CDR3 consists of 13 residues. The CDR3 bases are TGTGCCAGCAGCGTAGCAATGAACACTGAAGCTTTCTTT. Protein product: CASSVAMNTEAFF.

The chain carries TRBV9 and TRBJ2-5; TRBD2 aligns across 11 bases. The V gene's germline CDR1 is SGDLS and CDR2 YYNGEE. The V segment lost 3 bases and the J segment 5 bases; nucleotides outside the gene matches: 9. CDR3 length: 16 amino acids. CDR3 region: CASSELAGANFETQYF. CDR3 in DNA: TGTGCCAGCAGCGAACTAGCGGGAGCGAACTTTGAGACCCAGTACTTC. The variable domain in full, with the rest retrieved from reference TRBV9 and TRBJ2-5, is DSGVTQTPKHLITATGQRVTLRCSPRSGDLSVYWYQQSLDQGLQFLIQYYNGEERAKGNILERFSAQQFPDLHSELNLSSLELGDSALYFCASSELAGANFETQYFGPGTRLLVL.

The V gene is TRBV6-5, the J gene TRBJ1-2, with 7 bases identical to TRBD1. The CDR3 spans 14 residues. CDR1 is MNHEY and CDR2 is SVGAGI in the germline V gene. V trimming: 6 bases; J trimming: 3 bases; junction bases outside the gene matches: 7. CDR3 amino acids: CASSTGTAYYGYTF. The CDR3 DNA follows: TGTGCCAGCAGCACCGGGACAGCTTACTATGGCTACACCTTC.

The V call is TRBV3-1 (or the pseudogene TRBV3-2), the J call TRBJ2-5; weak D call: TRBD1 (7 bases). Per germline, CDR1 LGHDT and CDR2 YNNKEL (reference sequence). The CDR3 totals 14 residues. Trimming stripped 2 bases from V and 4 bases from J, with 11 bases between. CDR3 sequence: CASSQKQGGETQYF. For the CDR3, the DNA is TGTGCCAGCAGCCAAAAGCAGGGGGGAGAGACCCAGTACTTC.

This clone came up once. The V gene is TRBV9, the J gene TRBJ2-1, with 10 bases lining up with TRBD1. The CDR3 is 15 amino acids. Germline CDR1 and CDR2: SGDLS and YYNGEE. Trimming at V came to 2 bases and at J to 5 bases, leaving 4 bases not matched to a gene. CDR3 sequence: CASSVPGTGDNEQFF. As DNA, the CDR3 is TGTGCCAGCAGCGTTCCCGGGACAGGGGACAATGAGCAGTTCTTC.

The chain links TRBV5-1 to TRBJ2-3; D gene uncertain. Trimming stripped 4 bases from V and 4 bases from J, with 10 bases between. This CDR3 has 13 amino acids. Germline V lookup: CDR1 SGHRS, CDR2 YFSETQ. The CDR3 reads CASSLRVSDTQYF. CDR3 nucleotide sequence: TGCGCCAGCAGCCTTAGAGTCTCAGATACGCAGTATTTT. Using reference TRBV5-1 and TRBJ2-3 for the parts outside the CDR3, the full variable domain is KAGVTQTPRYLIKTRGQQVTLSCSPISGHRSVSWYQQTPGQGLQFLFEYFSETQRNKGNFPGRFSGRQFSNSRSEMNVSTLELGDSALYLCASSLRVSDTQYFGPGTRLTVL.

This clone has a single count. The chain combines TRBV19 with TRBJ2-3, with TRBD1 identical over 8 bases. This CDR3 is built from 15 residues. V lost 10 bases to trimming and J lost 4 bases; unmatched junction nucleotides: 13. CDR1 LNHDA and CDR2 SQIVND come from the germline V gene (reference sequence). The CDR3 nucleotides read TGTGCCACCACGGCAGGCAGGGGGCAAGCAGATACGCAGTATTTT. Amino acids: CATTAGRGQADTQYF.

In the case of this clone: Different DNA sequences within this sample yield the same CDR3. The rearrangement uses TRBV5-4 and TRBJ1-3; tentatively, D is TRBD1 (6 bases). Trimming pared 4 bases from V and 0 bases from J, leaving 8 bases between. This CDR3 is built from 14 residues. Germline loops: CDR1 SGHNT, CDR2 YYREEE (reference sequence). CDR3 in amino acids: CASSPTGSGNTIYF. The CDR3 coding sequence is TGTGCCAGCAGCCCGACAGGCTCTGGAAACACCATATATTTT.

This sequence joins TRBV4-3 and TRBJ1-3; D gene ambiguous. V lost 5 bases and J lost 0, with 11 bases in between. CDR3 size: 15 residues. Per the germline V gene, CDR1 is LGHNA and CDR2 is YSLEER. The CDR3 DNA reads TGCGCCAGCAGCGAAGGCCCGGTCTCTGGAAACACCATATATTTT. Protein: CASSEGPVSGNTIYF.